Included here is one TCR beta chain sequence, with context. Antigen: not known. The assay was immunoSEQ multiplex PCR, and TCRdb's table has in-frame clones only and misses some. The sample carries 80,000 to 95,000 clones, 65% to 90% recorded once. This sample is part of a study of OX40 agonist ivuxolimab in advanced cancers. Study results and caveats: Among the lowest levels of clonal expansion were found in partial responders at 0.1-3.0 mg/kg.

V lost 1 base to trimming and J lost 9 bases; unmatched junction nucleotides: 8. Per the germline V gene, CDR1 is SNHLY and CDR2 is FYNNEI. This CDR3 contains 14 residues. This specimen consisted of CD4+ or CD8+ T cells sorted from blood, obtained in a trial of the OX40 agonist ivuxolimab. The chain employs TRBV2 and TRBJ1-1; 7 positions match TRBD1. This TCR was recovered from an adult with an advanced solid tumor such as melanoma, head and neck, liver or kidney cancer. In DNA, the CDR3 is TGTGCCAGCAGTGAAGTTACAAACAGGGGTAAAGCTTTCTTT. This codes for CASSEVTNRGKAFF.